The 16 T cell receptor beta chains given below trace back to one sample, sequenced in a study of CD4+ T cells in melanoma. This table comes from immunoSEQ multiplex PCR, and its TCRdb copy is limited to in-frame clones, with some not included. This sample has about 54,000 clones, with about 70% found just once. Material for sequencing was tumor tissue. Receptor source: a human donor with melanoma.

This clone appeared a single time. The chain uses TRBV5-5 and TRBJ1-1; D is possibly TRBD1 (5 bases). This CDR3 has 16 amino acids. V lost 6 bases to trimming and J lost 4 bases, with 22 bases between them. From germline, CDR1 is SGHKS and CDR2 YYEKEE (reference sequence). CDR3 DNA sequence: TGTGCCAGCACCGAGACAGAGAACCTACTAGCCACTGAAGCTTTCTTT. It is translated as CASTETENLLATEAFF.

The CDR3 nucleotides are TGTGCCAGCAGCTTACGGGACAGGGGGATCGCCGGGGAGCTGTTTTTT. It codes for CASSLRDRGIAGELFF. The chain is built from TRBV11-3 and TRBJ2-2; 11 bases line up with TRBD1. Germline values: CDR1 SGHNT, CDR2 YENEEA. Losses at the gene ends were 2 bases for V and 6 bases for J; bases not matched to a gene: 5. This CDR3 spans 16 amino acids. The full variable domain, rest sourced from reference TRBV11-3 and TRBJ2-2, is EAGVVQSPRYKIIEKKQPVAFWCNPISGHNTLYWYLQNLGQGPELLIRYENEEAVDDSQLPKDRFSAERLKGVDSTLKIQPAELGDSAVYLCASSLRDRGIAGELFFGEGSRLTVL.

The chain links TRBV11-2 to TRBJ2-7; D remains ambiguous. V gave up 1 base and J gave up 5 bases, with 6 bases separating them. CDR1 and CDR2 (germline): SGHAT, FQNNGV. The CDR3 totals 12 residues. The CDR3 protein is CASSLVQNEQYF. The CDR3 coding sequence is TGTGCCAGCAGCTTAGTCCAGAACGAGCAGTACTTC.

The V gene is TRBV10-2, the J gene TRBJ2-3; TRBD2 aligns across 7 bases. Losses at the gene ends were 6 bases for V and 1 base for J; bases not matched to a gene: 4. The CDR3 is made up of 14 amino acids. Germline CDR1 WSHSY, CDR2 SAAADI. The CDR3: CASRQSGGTDTQYF. CDR3 bases: TGCGCCAGCAGGCAAAGCGGGGGCACAGATACGCAGTATTTT.

The V gene is TRBV5-1, the J gene TRBJ1-4; no definite D call. Looked up from germline, CDR1 is SGHRS and CDR2 is YFSETQ. The CDR3 totals 15 residues. Trimming pared 0 bases from V and 4 bases from J, leaving 10 bases between. In nucleotides, the CDR3 is TGCGCCAGCAGCTTGGCTGGCACAAGTAATGAAAAACTGTTTTTT. Amino acid sequence: CASSLAGTSNEKLFF.

The gene calls are TRBV5-3 and TRBJ2-2, with TRBD2 as a possible D gene (7 bases). TRBV5-3 is an ORF; its function is uncertain. The length of the CDR3 is 18 residues. V dropped 4 bases and J dropped 1 base, with 20 bases sitting between them. In nucleotides, the CDR3 is TGTGCCAGAAGCCCGACCTACCGGGGGGCGAGGAACACCGGGGAGCTGTTTTTT. Translating gives CARSPTYRGARNTGELFF.

This chain uses TRBV5-1 with TRBJ1-1, with D possibly TRBD1 on 6 matching bases. Trimming stripped 1 base from V and 4 bases from J, with 14 bases between. Germline values: CDR1 SGHRS, CDR2 YFSETQ. CDR3 length: 15 amino acids. CDR3: CASSLFWGPSTEAFF. CDR3 nucleotides: TGCGCCAGCAGCTTGTTTTGGGGGCCCAGCACTGAAGCTTTCTTT.

This chain connects TRBV9 to TRBJ2-2; 8 bases fit TRBD2. Trimming removed 4 bases from V and 0 bases from J; junction bases left unmatched: 11. The CDR3 is 18 amino acids. CDR1 and CDR2 (germline): SGDLS, YYNGEE. The CDR3 sequence: CASSPREGSGANTGELFF. The CDR3 bases are TGTGCCAGCAGCCCCCGGGAGGGTAGCGGAGCGAACACCGGGGAGCTGTTTTTT.

This chain connects TRBV15 to TRBJ1-1; D is unclear. This CDR3 comprises 11 residues. The V gene lost 3 bases and the J gene lost 8 bases, with 7 bases spanning the gap. The germline V gene encodes CDR1 LNHNV and CDR2 YYDKDF (reference sequence). DNA of the CDR3: TGTGCCACCAGCAGCCGGGGAGAAGCTTTCTTT. Amino acids: CATSSRGEAFF.

The chain employs TRBV27 and TRBJ2-7, with D perhaps TRBD2 (6 bases). The CDR3 runs to 16 residues. Germline CDR1 is MNHEY and CDR2 is SMNVEV (reference sequence). Trimming removed 2 bases from V and 0 bases from J, with 14 bases in between. CDR3 sequence (DNA): TGTGCCAGCAGTTTAGGAGGGGACCTCAGCTCCTACGAGCAGTACTTC. Its protein product is CASSLGGDLSSYEQYF.

This clone was seen a single time. This chain uses TRBV29-1 with TRBJ2-5; D uncertain. The ends were cut back, 5 bases at V and 1 base at J, with 11 bases in the middle. The CDR3 consists of 13 residues. CDR1 and CDR2 (germline): SQVTM, ANQGSEA. For the CDR3, the DNA is TGCAGCGTTTACCGGACGGTCCAAGAGACCCAGTACTTC. Amino acids: CSVYRTVQETQYF.

This clone came up once. This rearrangement joins TRBV28 to TRBJ1-5; D gene unclear. Per the germline V gene, CDR1 is MDHEN and CDR2 is SYDVKM. This CDR3 contains 16 residues. The V gene lost 2 bases and the J gene lost 4 bases, with 15 bases spanning the gap. The DNA of the CDR3 is TGTGCCAGCAGTTTACCGGACGGTGGCGGGAATCAGCCCCAGCATTTT. Translation gives CASSLPDGGGNQPQHF.

The rearrangement uses TRBV5-1 and TRBJ2-7, with D tentatively TRBD1 (5 bases). Trimming cost V 1 base and J 0 bases, with 14 bases left between them. The CDR3 loop spans 16 amino acids. Germline V gene data show CDR1 as SGHRS and CDR2 as YFSETQ. The CDR3 DNA is TGCGCCAGCAGCTTGCCCCCGACAGAGCTCTCCTACGAGCAGTACTTC. Translation gives CASSLPPTELSYEQYF.

The chain has TRBV19 and TRBJ2-4; D is possibly TRBD2 (6 bases). V was clipped by 5 bases and J by 5 bases, with 22 bases between them. The germline V gene encodes CDR1 LNHDA and CDR2 SQIVND (reference sequence). This CDR3 is 17 amino acids long. The CDR3 DNA sequence: TGTGCCAGTAGTCCGCGGGACGCCTCAAACCGGGAAAACATTCAGTACTTC. Its protein is CASSPRDASNRENIQYF.

This chain joins TRBV10-3 and TRBJ1-2, with TRBD1 matching over 7 bases. V lost 4 bases and J lost 6; bases outside the gene matches: 8. The CDR3 is made up of 14 amino acids. In germline, CDR1 is ENHRY, CDR2 SYGVKD. CDR3 sequence: CAISGVRGSDGYTF. Here the CDR3 DNA reads TGTGCCATCAGTGGGGTCAGGGGGTCCGATGGCTACACCTTC.

The chain combines TRBV7-9 with TRBJ2-6, with D perhaps TRBD2 (5 bases). This CDR3 region has 15 residues. The germline V gene has CDR1 SEHNR and CDR2 FQNEAQ (reference sequence). Trimming cost V 1 base and J 2 bases, with 6 bases left between them. The DNA for the CDR3 is TGTGCCAGCAGCTTAGTGGGAGCTGGGGCCAACGTCCTGACTTTC. It encodes CASSLVGAGANVLTF.